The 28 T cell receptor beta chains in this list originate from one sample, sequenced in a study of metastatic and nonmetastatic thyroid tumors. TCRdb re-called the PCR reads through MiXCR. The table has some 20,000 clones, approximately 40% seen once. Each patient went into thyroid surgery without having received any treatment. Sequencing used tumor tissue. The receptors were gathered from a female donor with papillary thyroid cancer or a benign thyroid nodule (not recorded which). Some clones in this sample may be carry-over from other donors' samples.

The CDR3 region is CASTNDPPSSYNEQFF. In DNA, the CDR3 is TGTGCCAGCACCAACGACCCGCCGAGCTCCTACAATGAGCAGTTCTTC. The rearrangement joins TRBV2 to TRBJ2-1; no firm D call. CDR3 size: 16 residues. Trimming took 7 bases from V and 0 from J, leaving 16 bases between them. Germline CDR1 and CDR2: SNHLY and FYNNEI.

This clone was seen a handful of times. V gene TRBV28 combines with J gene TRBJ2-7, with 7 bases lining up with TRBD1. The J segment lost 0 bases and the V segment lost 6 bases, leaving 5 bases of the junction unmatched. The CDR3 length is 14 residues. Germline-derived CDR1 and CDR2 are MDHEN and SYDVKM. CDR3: CASRFRDSSYEQYF. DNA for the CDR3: TGTGCCAGCAGGTTCCGGGACAGCTCCTACGAGCAGTACTTC.

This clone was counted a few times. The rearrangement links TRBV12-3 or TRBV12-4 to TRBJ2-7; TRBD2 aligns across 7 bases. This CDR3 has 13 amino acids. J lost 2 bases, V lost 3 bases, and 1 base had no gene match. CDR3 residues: CASSFREAYEQYF. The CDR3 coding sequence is TGTGCCAGCAGTTTCCGGGAGGCCTACGAGCAGTACTTC.

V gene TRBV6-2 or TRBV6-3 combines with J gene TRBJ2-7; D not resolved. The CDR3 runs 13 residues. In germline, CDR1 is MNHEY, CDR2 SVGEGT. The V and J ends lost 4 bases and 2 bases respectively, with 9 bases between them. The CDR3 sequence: CASSFGVTYEQYF. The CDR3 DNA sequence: TGTGCCAGCAGTTTTGGGGTCACCTACGAGCAGTACTTC.

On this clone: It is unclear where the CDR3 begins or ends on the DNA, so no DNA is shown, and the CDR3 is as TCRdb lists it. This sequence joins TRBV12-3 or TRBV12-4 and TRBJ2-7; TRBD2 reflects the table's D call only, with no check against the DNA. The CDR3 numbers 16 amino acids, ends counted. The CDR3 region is CASSFGPGEGTYEQYF.

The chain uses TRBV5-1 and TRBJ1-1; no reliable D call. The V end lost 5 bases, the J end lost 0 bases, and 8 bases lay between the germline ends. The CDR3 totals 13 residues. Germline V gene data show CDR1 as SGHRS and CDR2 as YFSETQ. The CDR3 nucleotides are TGCGCCAGCAGGGGCATAATGAACACTGAAGCTTTCTTT. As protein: CASRGIMNTEAFF.

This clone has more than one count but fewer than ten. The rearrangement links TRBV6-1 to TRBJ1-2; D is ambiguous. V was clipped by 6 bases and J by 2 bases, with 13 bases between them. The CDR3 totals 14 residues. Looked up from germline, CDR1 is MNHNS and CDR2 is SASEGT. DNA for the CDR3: TGTGCCAGCAGAGGGAAGGGATTCAACTATGGCTACACCTTC. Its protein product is CASRGKGFNYGYTF.

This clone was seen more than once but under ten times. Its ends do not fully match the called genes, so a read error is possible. In nucleotides, the CDR3 is TGTGCCAGCAGTTTATCCCCACAGGTCTCTGGGTCCAACGTCCTGACTTTC. Protein sequence: CASSLSPQVSGSNVLTF. The chain employs TRBV27 and TRBJ2-6; D may be TRBD1 (5 bases). CDR3 length: 17 amino acids. Germline CDR1 reads MNHEY; CDR2 reads SMNVEV (reference sequence).

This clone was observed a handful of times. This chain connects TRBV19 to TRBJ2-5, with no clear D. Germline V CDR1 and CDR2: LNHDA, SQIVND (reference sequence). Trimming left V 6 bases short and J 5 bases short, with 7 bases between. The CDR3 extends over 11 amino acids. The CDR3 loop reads CASRSGETQYF. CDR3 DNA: TGTGCCAGTAGATCCGGGGAGACCCAGTACTTC.

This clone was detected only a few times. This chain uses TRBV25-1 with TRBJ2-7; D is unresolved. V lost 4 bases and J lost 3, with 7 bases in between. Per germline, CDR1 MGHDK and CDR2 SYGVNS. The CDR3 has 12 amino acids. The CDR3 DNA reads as TGTGCCAGCAGTGTTAAATTCTACGAGCAGTACTTC. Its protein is CASSVKFYEQYF.

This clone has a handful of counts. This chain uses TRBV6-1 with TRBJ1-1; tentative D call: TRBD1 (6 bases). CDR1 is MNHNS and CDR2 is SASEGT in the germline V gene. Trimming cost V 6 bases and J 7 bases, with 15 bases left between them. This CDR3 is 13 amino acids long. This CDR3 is CASRQDRFSEAFF. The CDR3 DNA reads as TGTGCCAGCAGACAAGACAGGTTCAGTGAAGCTTTCTTT.

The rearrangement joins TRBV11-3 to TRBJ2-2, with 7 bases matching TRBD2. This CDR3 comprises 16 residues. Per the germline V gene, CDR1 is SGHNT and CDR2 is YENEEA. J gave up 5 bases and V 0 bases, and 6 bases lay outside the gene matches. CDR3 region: CASSLEGLGSTGELFF. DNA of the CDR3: TGTGCCAGCAGCTTAGAAGGACTAGGTTCAACCGGGGAGCTGTTTTTT.

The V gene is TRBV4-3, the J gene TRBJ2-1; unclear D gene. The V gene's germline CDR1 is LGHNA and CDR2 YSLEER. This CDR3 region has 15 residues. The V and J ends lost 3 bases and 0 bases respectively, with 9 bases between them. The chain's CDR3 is CASSHDGASYNEQFF. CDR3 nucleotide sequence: TGCGCCAGCAGCCACGACGGCGCCTCCTACAATGAGCAGTTCTTC.

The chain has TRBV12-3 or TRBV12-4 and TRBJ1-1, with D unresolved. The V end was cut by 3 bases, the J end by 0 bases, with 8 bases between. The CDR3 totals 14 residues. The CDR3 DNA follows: TGTGCCAGCAGTTTTGAGTCTCTGAACACTGAAGCTTTCTTT. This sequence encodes CASSFESLNTEAFF.

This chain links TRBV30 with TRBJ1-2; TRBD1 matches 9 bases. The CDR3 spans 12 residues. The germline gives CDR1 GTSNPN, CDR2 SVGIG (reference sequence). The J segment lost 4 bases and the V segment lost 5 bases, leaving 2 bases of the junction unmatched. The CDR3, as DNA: TGTGCCTGGGACAGGGGGGCCTATGGCTACACCTTC. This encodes CAWDRGAYGYTF.

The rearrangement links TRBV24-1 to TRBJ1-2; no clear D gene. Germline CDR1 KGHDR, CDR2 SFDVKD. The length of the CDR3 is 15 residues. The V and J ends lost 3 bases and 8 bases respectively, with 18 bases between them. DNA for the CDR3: TGTGCCACCAGTGATCGGGATCCATTTTCCCACGGCTACACCTTC. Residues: CATSDRDPFSHGYTF.

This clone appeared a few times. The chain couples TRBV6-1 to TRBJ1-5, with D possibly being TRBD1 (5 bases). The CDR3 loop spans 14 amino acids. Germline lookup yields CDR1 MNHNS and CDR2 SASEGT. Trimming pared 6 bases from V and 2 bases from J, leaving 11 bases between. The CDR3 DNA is TGTGCCAGCAGCCCAGGAGGGGGCAATCAGCCCCAGCATTTT. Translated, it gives CASSPGGGNQPQHF.

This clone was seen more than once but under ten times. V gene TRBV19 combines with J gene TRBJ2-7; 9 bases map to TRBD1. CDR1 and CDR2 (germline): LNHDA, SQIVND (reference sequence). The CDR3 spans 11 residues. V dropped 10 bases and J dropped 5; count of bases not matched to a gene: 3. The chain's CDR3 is CATGQGNEQYF. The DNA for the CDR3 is TGTGCCACGGGACAGGGCAACGAGCAGTACTTC.

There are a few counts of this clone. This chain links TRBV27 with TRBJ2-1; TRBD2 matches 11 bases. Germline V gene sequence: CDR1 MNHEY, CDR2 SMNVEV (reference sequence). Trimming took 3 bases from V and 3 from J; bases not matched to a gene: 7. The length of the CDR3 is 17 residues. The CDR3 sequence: CASSFELAGVLYNEQFF. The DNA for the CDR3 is TGTGCCAGCAGTTTTGAACTAGCGGGAGTGCTCTACAATGAGCAGTTCTTC.

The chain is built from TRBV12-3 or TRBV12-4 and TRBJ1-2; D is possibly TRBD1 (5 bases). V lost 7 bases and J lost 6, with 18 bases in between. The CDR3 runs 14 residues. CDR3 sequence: CASNPRGRGHGYTF. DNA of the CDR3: TGTGCCAGCAACCCCCGGGGAAGGGGACATGGCTACACCTTC.

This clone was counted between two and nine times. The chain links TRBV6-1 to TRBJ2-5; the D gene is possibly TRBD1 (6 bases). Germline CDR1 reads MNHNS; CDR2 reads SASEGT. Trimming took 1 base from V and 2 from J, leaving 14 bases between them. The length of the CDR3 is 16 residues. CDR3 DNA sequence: TGTGCCAGCAGTGAAGGAGGACAGACATTACAAGAGACCCAGTACTTC. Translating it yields CASSEGGQTLQETQYF.

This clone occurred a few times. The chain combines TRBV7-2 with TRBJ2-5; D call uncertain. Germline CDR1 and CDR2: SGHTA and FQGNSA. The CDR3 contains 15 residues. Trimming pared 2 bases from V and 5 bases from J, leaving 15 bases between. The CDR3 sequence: CASSLLFSPRETQYF. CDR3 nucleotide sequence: TGTGCCAGCAGCTTACTTTTCTCACCGAGGGAGACCCAGTACTTC.

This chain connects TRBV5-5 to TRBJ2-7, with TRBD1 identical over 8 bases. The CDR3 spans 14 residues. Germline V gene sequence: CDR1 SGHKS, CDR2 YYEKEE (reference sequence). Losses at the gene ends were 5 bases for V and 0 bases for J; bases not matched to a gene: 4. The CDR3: CASSATGDSYEQYF. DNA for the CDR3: TGTGCCAGCAGTGCGACAGGGGACTCCTACGAGCAGTACTTC.

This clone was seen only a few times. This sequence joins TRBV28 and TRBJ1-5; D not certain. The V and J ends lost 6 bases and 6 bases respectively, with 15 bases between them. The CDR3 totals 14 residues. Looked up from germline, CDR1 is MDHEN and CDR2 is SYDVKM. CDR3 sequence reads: CASSQGRSRQPQHF. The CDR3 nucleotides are TGTGCCAGCAGCCAAGGAAGGTCCCGTCAGCCCCAGCATTTT.

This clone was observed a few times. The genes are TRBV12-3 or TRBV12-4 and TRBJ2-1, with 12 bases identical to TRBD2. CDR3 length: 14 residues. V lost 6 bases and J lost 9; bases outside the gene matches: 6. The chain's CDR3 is CASRPSGGAGEQFF. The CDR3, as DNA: TGTGCCAGCAGGCCTAGCGGGGGGGCCGGTGAGCAGTTCTTC.

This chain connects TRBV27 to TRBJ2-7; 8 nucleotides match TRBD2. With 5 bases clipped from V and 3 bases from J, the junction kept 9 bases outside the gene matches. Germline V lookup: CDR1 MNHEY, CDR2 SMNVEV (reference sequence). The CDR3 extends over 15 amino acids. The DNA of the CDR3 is TGTGCCAGCAGTCCCCGACTAGCGACCCTCTACGAGCAGTACTTC. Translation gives CASSPRLATLYEQYF.

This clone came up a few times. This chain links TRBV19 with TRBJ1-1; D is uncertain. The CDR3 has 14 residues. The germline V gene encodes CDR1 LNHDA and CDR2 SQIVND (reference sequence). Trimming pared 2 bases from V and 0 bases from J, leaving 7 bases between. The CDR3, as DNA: TGTGCCAGTAGTATAAAGGGAATGAACACTGAAGCTTTCTTT. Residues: CASSIKGMNTEAFF.

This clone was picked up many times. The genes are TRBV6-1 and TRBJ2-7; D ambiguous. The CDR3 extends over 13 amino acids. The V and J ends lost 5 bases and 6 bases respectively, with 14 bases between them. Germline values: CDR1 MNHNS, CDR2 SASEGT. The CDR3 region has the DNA TGTGCCAGCAGTTTGGGCCGATGGGGCGAGCAGTACTTC. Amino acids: CASSLGRWGEQYF.